These T cell receptor beta chains were read from a single sample in a study of shared T cell receptors in the human thymus. Sequencing was performed with immunoSEQ multiplex PCR; in TCRdb, only in-frame clones are kept and a portion is missing. Of around 730,000 clones in the sample, 70% to 90% were seen once. Separately, the same data were catalogued under a study of human thymus T cells.

The sequenced material came from thymocytes. The source is a girl younger than two with a congenital heart defect. The CDR3 runs from the conserved cysteine through the conserved F or W. The D gene is left open where the match is weak. Rows may omit the clone size; those that give it use once, few, many or a size class.

d_call,clone_size,j_call,v_call,cdr3_nt,cdr3_aa
TRBD1,-,TRBJ1-2,TRBV2,TGTGCCAGCGAACTAAGGCAGGGGGGTTATGGCTACACCTTC,CASELRQGGYGYTF
-,-,TRBJ2-4,TRBV11-1,TGTGCCAGCAGCCGAGAACTGAAAGGGGTTGCCAAAAACATTCAGTACTTC,CASSRELKGVAKNIQYF
TRBD1,-,TRBJ1-4,TRBV19,TGTGCCAGTAGTACTGACAGGGAAGGTAATGAAAAACTGTTTTTT,CASSTDREGNEKLFF
TRBD1,-,TRBJ1-2,TRBV6-5,TGTGCCAGCAGTTACCCGGGACAGAGAAATGGCTACACCTTC,CASSYPGQRNGYTF
TRBD1,-,TRBJ2-2,TRBV7-9,TGTGCCAGACCCGTGGACAGGGTGGATAGCGGGGAGCTGTTTTTT,CARPVDRVDSGELFF
-,-,TRBJ1-2,TRBV28,TGTGCCAGCAGTTTGGGCAGGGCGAAAACGCATGGCTACACCTTC,CASSLGRAKTHGYTF
-,-,TRBJ2-7,TRBV4-3,TGCGCCAGCAGCCAAAAGGGTTCGACAGGCGAGCAGTACTTC,CASSQKGSTGEQYF
-,once,TRBJ2-2,TRBV4-3,TGCGCCAGCAGCCAAGAGGGACAATCGAACACCGGGGAGCTGTTTTTT,CASSQEGQSNTGELFF
TRBD1,-,TRBJ1-1,TRBV12-5,TGTGCTAGTGGTTCAAACAGGGGTTTCGTGAACACTGAAGCTTTCTTT,CASGSNRGFVNTEAFF
-,-,TRBJ1-2,TRBV7-8,TGTGCCAGCAGCTTAGGGGTCAAAGACTGGGTCTATGGCTACACCTTC,CASSLGVKDWVYGYTF
-,-,TRBJ1-5,TRBV28,TGTGCCAGCAGCTATGGGAACAGGGTTAAGTGTGGGCAGCCCCAGCATTTT,CASSYGNRVKCGQPQHF
-,-,TRBJ2-3,TRBV14,TGTGCCAGCAGCCAGTGGGGAAGCCGGGAGGATACGCAGTATTTT,CASSQWGSREDTQYF
TRBD1,once,TRBJ2-2,TRBV6-1,TGTGCCAGCAGTGAACACAACTCTCCGAGAGGACAGGGTGAGAACACCGGGGAGCTGTTTTTT,CASSEHNSPRGQGENTGELFF
-,once,TRBJ2-7,TRBV2,TGTGCCAGCAGTGTTGTCTACGTCTACGAGCAGTACTTC,CASSVVYVYEQYF
TRBD1,-,TRBJ2-1,TRBV16,TGTGCCAGCAGCCAATCAGCACCGGGACAGGAGCAGTTCTTC,CASSQSAPGQEQFF
TRBD2,-,TRBJ2-3,TRBV5-1,TGCGCCAGCAGCTTGGTGGCTAGCGGGAACAATACGCAGTATTTT,CASSLVASGNNTQYF
-,-,TRBJ1-1,TRBV19,TGTGCCAGTAGTATATTGTGGAAGGAGCCGCTGCGAGCTTTCTTT,CASSILWKEPLRAFF
TRBD2,once,TRBJ2-3,TRBV28,TGTGCCAGCATAGCTAGCGGGGGGGATTCTAGCACAGATACGCAGTATTTT,CASIASGGDSSTDTQYF
-,-,TRBJ2-7,TRBV5-1,TGCGCCAGCAGCATTCAGGGGTTTATCTACGAGCAGTACTTC,CASSIQGFIYEQYF
-,-,TRBJ2-5,TRBV30,TGTGCCTGCCCCCCTTCGATTGAGGGACATGAGACCCAGTACTTC,CACPPSIEGHETQYF
-,-,TRBJ1-2,TRBV7-8,TGTGCCAGCAGCCCAGCAGGGAATCAAACGTGTGGCTACACCTTC,CASSPAGNQTCGYTF
TRBD1,-,TRBJ2-6,TRBV19,TGTGCCAGTGACCTGACAGGGGGGATTGGGGCCAACGTCCTGACTTTC,CASDLTGGIGANVLTF